These T cell receptor beta chains were read from a single sample in a study of blood T cells in healthy people across ages. Each CDR3 protein is one row after TCRdb ran MiXCR on the 5' RACE reads. This sample has about 400,000 distinct CDR3 sequences; 45% to 65% occur once, and the top ten carry approximately 51%. The source material was blood. These receptors were obtained from a man between 60 and 75 years old in good health. The CDR3 runs from the conserved cysteine through the conserved F or W. The order of the fields is V gene, clone size, D gene, J gene, CDR3 protein, CDR3 DNA. D genes are given only for firm matches. Size is stated for part of the rows, as once, few or many counts, or as a class when the clone is expanded.

v_call: TRBV2; clone_size: .; d_call: .; j_call: TRBJ2-7; cdr3_aa: CASSFSFTDPKEQYF; cdr3_nt: TGTGCCAGCAGTTTCTCTTTTACGGACCCTAAGGAGCAGTACTTC
v_call: TRBV20-1; clone_size: few; d_call: .; j_call: TRBJ1-6; cdr3_aa: CSARDQVLRPGRLWGDSPLHF; cdr3_nt: TGCAGTGCTAGAGATCAGGTCCTGCGTCCGGGACGGCTTTGGGGGGATTCACCCCTCCACTTT
v_call: TRBV29-1; clone_size: .; d_call: TRBD1; j_call: TRBJ2-7; cdr3_aa: CSGAGTGYEQYF; cdr3_nt: TGCAGCGGTGCCGGGACAGGGTACGAGCAGTACTTC
v_call: TRBV4-2; clone_size: few; d_call: .; j_call: TRBJ2-1; cdr3_aa: CASSPSPGRPYNEQFF; cdr3_nt: TGTGCCAGCAGCCCTTCCCCGGGACGGCCCTACAATGAGCAGTTCTTC
v_call: TRBV20-1; clone_size: .; d_call: .; j_call: TRBJ2-7; cdr3_aa: CSARDEGTPYEQYF; cdr3_nt: TGCAGTGCTAGAGACGAGGGTACGCCCTACGAGCAGTACTTC
v_call: TRBV3-1; clone_size: few; d_call: .; j_call: TRBJ2-4; cdr3_aa: CASSQGGTAKNIQYF; cdr3_nt: TGTGCCAGCAGCCAAGGAGGGACAGCCAAAAACATTCAGTACTTC
v_call: TRBV29-1; clone_size: .; d_call: .; j_call: TRBJ2-1; cdr3_aa: CSVEDLNSLNYEQFF; cdr3_nt: TGCAGCGTTGAAGATCTTAACTCCCTTAACTATGAGCAGTTCTTC
v_call: TRBV5-1; clone_size: .; d_call: TRBD1; j_call: TRBJ2-7; cdr3_aa: CASSARQGARYNEQYF; cdr3_nt: TGCGCCAGCAGCGCAAGACAGGGGGCGCGCTACAATGAGCAGTACTTC
v_call: TRBV24-1; clone_size: .; d_call: .; j_call: TRBJ2-7; cdr3_aa: CATSDKRRTSYEQYF; cdr3_nt: TGTGCCACCAGTGATAAGAGGAGGACGTCCTACGAGCAGTACTTC
v_call: TRBV4-2; clone_size: .; d_call: TRBD2; j_call: TRBJ2-3; cdr3_aa: CTSSPLSGSRGDTQYF; cdr3_nt: TGTACCAGCAGCCCCTTGAGCGGGAGTCGAGGAGATACGCAGTATTTT
v_call: TRBV13; clone_size: .; d_call: .; j_call: TRBJ2-1; cdr3_aa: CASSLEGRGGAYNEQFF; cdr3_nt: TGTGCCAGCAGCTTAGAGGGAAGGGGGGGGGCCTACAATGAGCAGTTCTTC
v_call: TRBV7-2; clone_size: .; d_call: TRBD1; j_call: TRBJ2-1; cdr3_aa: CASSIQGARIGNEQFF; cdr3_nt: TGTGCCAGCAGCATACAGGGGGCACGTATTGGCAATGAGCAGTTCTTC
v_call: TRBV5-1; clone_size: few; d_call: TRBD1; j_call: TRBJ1-1; cdr3_aa: CASSSKTGASTEAFF; cdr3_nt: TGCGCCAGCAGCTCGAAGACAGGGGCGAGTACTGAAGCTTTCTTT
v_call: TRBV5-4; clone_size: few; d_call: .; j_call: TRBJ2-6; cdr3_aa: CASSGVPGSGANVLTF; cdr3_nt: TGTGCCAGCAGCGGAGTCCCGGGCTCTGGGGCCAACGTCCTGACTTTC
v_call: TRBV20-1; clone_size: few; d_call: .; j_call: TRBJ2-3; cdr3_aa: CSASRAGTITDTQYF; cdr3_nt: TGCAGTGCTAGTCGGGCAGGAACAATCACAGATACGCAGTATTTT
v_call: TRBV20-1; clone_size: few; d_call: TRBD1; j_call: TRBJ2-7; cdr3_aa: CSATGQSAYEQYF; cdr3_nt: TGCAGTGCCACGGGACAGTCAGCCTACGAGCAGTACTTC
v_call: TRBV30; clone_size: .; d_call: .; j_call: TRBJ2-7; cdr3_aa: CAAGRGGFYEQYF; cdr3_nt: TGTGCCGCCGGTAGGGGGGGATTCTACGAGCAGTACTTC
v_call: TRBV29-1; clone_size: .; d_call: TRBD1; j_call: TRBJ2-7; cdr3_aa: CSVVGTGGCEQYF; cdr3_nt: TGCAGCGTTGTTGGGACAGGGGGTTGCGAGCAGTACTTC